This T cell receptor (beta chain) was obtained from a study of blood T cell repertoires in COVID-19. Across the study: Samples came from the United States, Italy and Spain, spanning acute and convalescent COVID-19.

This clone came up once. Germline-derived CDR1 and CDR2 are LNHDA and SQIVND (reference sequence). This CDR3 has 13 residues. Unmatched junction bases numbered 4, after V lost 6 bases and J lost 3 bases. Libraries were prepared by immunoSEQ multiplex PCR; TCRdb keeps only in-frame clonotypes and omits some of them. The sample consists of approximately 250,000 clones, over 80% of them appearing once. This chain links TRBV19 with TRBJ1-1, with 7 bases aligning to TRBD1. This receptor was identified in a woman aged 60 to 75 with active or convalescent COVID-19. The material sequenced was peripheral blood. In DNA form, the CDR3 reads TGTGCCAGTAGAGAAGACAGGGACACTGAAGCTTTCTTT. Its protein product is CASREDRDTEAFF. Full variable domain (outside the CDR3, taken from reference TRBV19 and TRBJ1-1): DGGITQSPKYLFRKEGQNVTLSCEQNLNHDAMYWYRQDPGQGLRLIYYSQIVNDFQKGDIAEGYSVSREKKESFPLTVTSAQKNPTAFYLCASREDRDTEAFFGQGTRLTVV.